This T cell receptor (beta chain) was found in a study of PD-1 blockade in classical Hodgkin lymphoma. About the research overall: Treatment was intravenous nivolumab, 3 mg/kg every 2 weeks, until progression.

The CDR3 is made up of 13 amino acids. V was trimmed by 2 bases and J by 4 bases, leaving 8 bases between them. Germline V gene sequence: CDR1 SGHVS, CDR2 FQNEAQ. With respect to this clone: Its antigen is undetermined.

TCRdb keeps only in-frame clones here, not all; method: immunoSEQ multiplex PCR. The sample has around 42,000 clones, 60% to 85% seen once; the top ten hold roughly 3%. Each patient relapsed following autologous stem cell transplantation, and prior brentuximab vedotin exposure differed. Study-level findings and limits: Complete responders started with a diversity level that resembled newly diagnosed patients at baseline.

The V call is TRBV7-8, the J call TRBJ1-2; D is ambiguous. Material: peripheral blood mononuclear cells (PBMCs), obtained at baseline. The TCR was taken from a human donor with classical Hodgkin lymphoma. The CDR3 is CASSLRGVYGYTF. The CDR3 DNA follows: TGTGCCAGCAGCTTACGTGGAGTCTATGGCTACACCTTC. Full variable domain (missing parts from reference TRBV7-8 and TRBJ1-2): GAGVSQSPRYKVAKRGQDVALRCDPISGHVSLFWYQQALGQGPEFLTYFQNEAQLDKSGLPSDRFFAERPEGSVSTLKIQRTQQEDSAVYLCASSLRGVYGYTFGSGTRLTVV.